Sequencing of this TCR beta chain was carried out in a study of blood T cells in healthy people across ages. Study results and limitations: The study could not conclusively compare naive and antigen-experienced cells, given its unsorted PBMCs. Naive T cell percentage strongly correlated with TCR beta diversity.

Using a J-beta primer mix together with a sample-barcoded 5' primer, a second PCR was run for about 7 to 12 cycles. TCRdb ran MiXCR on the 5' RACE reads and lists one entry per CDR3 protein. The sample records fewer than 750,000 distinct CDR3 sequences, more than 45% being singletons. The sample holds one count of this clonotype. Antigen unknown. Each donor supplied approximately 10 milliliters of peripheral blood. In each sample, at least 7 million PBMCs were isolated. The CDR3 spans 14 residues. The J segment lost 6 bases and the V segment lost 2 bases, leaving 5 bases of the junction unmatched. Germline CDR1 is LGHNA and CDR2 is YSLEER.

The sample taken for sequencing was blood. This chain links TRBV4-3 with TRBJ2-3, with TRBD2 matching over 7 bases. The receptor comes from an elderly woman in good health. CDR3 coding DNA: TGCGCCAGCAGCCAAAGGGACTATTATGATACGCAGTATTTT. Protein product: CASSQRDYYDTQYF.